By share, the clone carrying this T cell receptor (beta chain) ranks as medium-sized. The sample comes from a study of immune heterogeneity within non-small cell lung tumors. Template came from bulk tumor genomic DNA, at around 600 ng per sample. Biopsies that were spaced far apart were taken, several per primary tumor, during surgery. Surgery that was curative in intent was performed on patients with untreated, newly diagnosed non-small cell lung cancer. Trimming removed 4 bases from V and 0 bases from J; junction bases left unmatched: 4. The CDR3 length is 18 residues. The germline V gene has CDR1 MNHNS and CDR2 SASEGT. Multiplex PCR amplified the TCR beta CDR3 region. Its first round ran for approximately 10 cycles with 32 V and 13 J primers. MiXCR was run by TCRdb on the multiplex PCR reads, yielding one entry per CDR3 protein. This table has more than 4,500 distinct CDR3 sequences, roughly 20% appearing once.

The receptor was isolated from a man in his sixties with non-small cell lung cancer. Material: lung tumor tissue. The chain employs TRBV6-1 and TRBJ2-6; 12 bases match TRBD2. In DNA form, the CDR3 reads TGTGCCAGCAGTGCCGAACTAGCGGGGGGCTCTGGGGCCAACGTCCTGACTTTC. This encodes CASSAELAGGSGANVLTF.